This TCR beta chain appears in the sequencing data of a study of cytomegalovirus exposure and HLA in healthy donors. General study points: Generally TCR sequences proved uncommon, though certain public TCRs appeared in numerous donors. The classifier reportedly diagnosed cytomegalovirus status with high specificity and sensitivity. In vitro assays verified that a few CMV-associated chains recognized CMV antigens specifically.

With respect to this clone: The antigen is unknown.

The donors were in the 120-subject validation cohort, distinct from the roughly 600-subject first cohort. The germline V and J ends were trimmed by 0 bases and 2 bases, with 11 bases remaining between them. The CDR3 extends over 15 amino acids. CDR1 LGHNA and CDR2 YSLEER come from the germline V gene. Data came from immunoSEQ multiplex PCR; TCRdb stores just in-frame clones and leaves some out. The data show about 110,000 clones, with around 87% seen just once and over 1.3% held by the top ten. The clonotype comes from a young woman in good health and CMV-seropositive. The chain employs TRBV4-3 and TRBJ2-7; tentative D call: TRBD1 (6 bases). Source material: PBMCs. CDR3 nucleotide sequence: TGCGCCAGCAGCCAAGAGAACAGGGCTGCCTACGAGCAGTACTTC. Translation gives CASSQENRAAYEQYF.